The 26 T cell receptor beta chains below all came from one sample that was sequenced in a study of Graves' ophthalmopathy and Graves' hyperthyroidism. The authors amplified TCR beta CDR3 regions, and they did so from RNA transcripts for repertoire sequencing. First-round RT-PCR relied on HTBI primers, and a second-round multiplex PCR came next. MiXCR, run by TCRdb on the multiplex PCR reads, gives a single entry per CDR3 protein. This sample has 1 million to 1.3 million distinct CDR3 sequences, with approximately 35% found just once. The specimen was peripheral blood or thyroid tissue (not recorded which). These receptors came from an adult man with Graves' hyperthyroidism.

For this clonotype: A much larger clone differs from this one at a single base, so this may be a read error. The chain uses TRBV29-1 and TRBJ2-7; possibly TRBD1 or TRBD2 for D (5 bases each). The CDR3 extends over 16 amino acids. Germline V gene lookup returns CDR1 SQVTM and CDR2 ANQGSEA. Trimming pared 7 bases from V and 1 base from J, leaving 23 bases between. CDR3 sequence reads: CSARGGRDVGSYEQYF. CDR3 nucleotides: TGCAGCGCGAGGGGCGGACGGGACGTCGGATCCTACGAGCAGTACTTC.

The chain couples TRBV7-2 to TRBJ2-7, with TRBD1 matching over 12 bases. Germline trimming cut 3 bases from V and 6 bases from J; bases unmatched to any gene: 3. The CDR3 spans 14 residues. Per the germline V gene, CDR1 is SGHTA and CDR2 is FQGNSA. This chain's CDR3 is CASSLWGQGAEQYF. The DNA of the CDR3 is TGTGCCAGCAGCTTGTGGGGACAGGGGGCCGAGCAGTACTTC.

This clonotype was counted many times. This chain uses TRBV7-8 with TRBJ2-5, with D hard to call. Trimming removed 5 bases from V and 1 base from J, with 14 bases in between. In germline, CDR1 is SGHVS, CDR2 FQNEAQ. CDR3 length equals 15 residues. CDR3: CASSPGPSGQETQYF. The DNA of the CDR3 is TGTGCCAGCAGCCCAGGTCCCTCAGGCCAAGAGACCCAGTACTTC.

This chain connects TRBV20-1 to TRBJ1-5; D remains unclear. V lost 3 bases and J lost 6, with 9 bases in between. The CDR3 sequence is 12 residues long. In germline, CDR1 is DFQATT, CDR2 SNEGSKA (reference sequence). The CDR3 reads CSASSGFQPQHF. The CDR3 DNA sequence: TGCAGTGCTAGCTCTGGTTTTCAGCCCCAGCATTTT.

The chain links TRBV20-1 to TRBJ2-7; D is uncertain. The V and J ends lost 3 bases and 6 bases respectively, with 15 bases between them. This CDR3 region has 13 residues. CDR1 DFQATT and CDR2 SNEGSKA come from the germline V gene (reference sequence). The CDR3 sequence: CSASVEIRSEQYF. The CDR3 coding sequence is TGCAGTGCTAGCGTAGAGATAAGGTCCGAGCAGTACTTC.

This clonotype turned up a few times. This rearrangement joins TRBV6-5 to TRBJ1-5; D gene unclear. Trimming took off 7 bases at V and 0 bases at J, with 7 bases between the two ends. This CDR3 comprises 13 residues. CDR1 and CDR2 from the germline V gene are MNHEY and SVGAGI. The CDR3 loop is CASTPNSNQPQHF. For the CDR3, the DNA is TGTGCCAGCACCCCCAATAGCAATCAGCCCCAGCATTTT.

As to this clonotype: An end of the junction differs from the germline gene, which may be a read error. V is TRBV7-9 and J is TRBJ2-5; TRBD2 agrees at 14 bases. The V gene's germline CDR1 is SEHNR and CDR2 FQNEAQ (reference sequence). This CDR3 spans 20 amino acids. The CDR3 DNA is TGCGCCAGCAGCCAAGATTGGAGTCTGGGACTAGCGGGAGTACAAGAGACCCAGTACTTC. It encodes CASSQDWSLGLAGVQETQYF.

V gene TRBV10-2 combines with J gene TRBJ1-2; 12 bases are shared with TRBD1. The germline gives CDR1 WSHSY, CDR2 SAAADI. CDR3 length equals 15 residues. Trimming cost V 2 bases and J 8 bases; bases outside gene matches: 6. CDR3 protein: CASSEPGQGAGGYTF. The CDR3 DNA reads as TGCGCCAGCAGTGAGCCGGGACAGGGGGCAGGAGGCTACACCTTC.

Only a few counts were recorded for this clonotype. The CDR3 DNA reads TGTGCCAGCAGCCCACTTGGGGGGTCATTCTCCGGGGAGCTGTTTTTT. Its translation is CASSPLGGSFSGELFF. The rearrangement uses TRBV7-9 and TRBJ2-2; possible D gene TRBD2, 6 bases. Germline lookup yields CDR1 SEHNR and CDR2 FQNEAQ (reference sequence). V dropped 5 bases and J dropped 6 bases, with 19 bases sitting between them. This CDR3 has 16 amino acids. Full variable domain (rest looked up from reference TRBV7-9 and TRBJ2-2): DTGVSQNPRHKITKRGQNVTFRCDPISEHNRLYWYRQTLGQGPEFLTYFQNEAQLEKSRLLSDRFSAERPKGSFSTLEIQRTEQGDSAMYLCASSPLGGSFSGELFFGEGSRLTVL.

This clonotype was seen a few times. CDR3 nucleotide sequence: TGTGCCAGCAGTGAATCGGGCAGAAGCTCCTACAATGAGCAGTTCTTC. Translated, it gives CASSESGRSSYNEQFF. J is TRBJ2-1 and V is TRBV25-1, with D unclear. This CDR3 contains 16 residues. Trimming stripped 1 base from V and 0 bases from J, with 10 bases between. CDR1 MGHDK and CDR2 SYGVNS come from the germline V gene.

This rearrangement joins TRBV7-2 to TRBJ2-2; D may be TRBD2 (8 bases). Trimming took 5 bases from V and 4 from J, leaving 14 bases between them. The germline V gene encodes CDR1 SGHTA and CDR2 FQGNSA. This CDR3 spans 15 amino acids. CDR3 loop: CASSHREGATGELFF. The CDR3 bases are TGTGCCAGCAGCCACCGGGAGGGGGCCACCGGGGAGCTGTTTTTT.

The chain joins TRBV28 to TRBJ2-7, with 7 bases lining up with TRBD2. The germline V gene has CDR1 MDHEN and CDR2 SYDVKM. This CDR3 region has 14 residues. Trimming removed 8 bases from V and 0 bases from J; junction bases left unmatched: 7. The CDR3 nucleotides read TGTGCCAGCTTGGCGGGGGTCATCTCCTACGAGCAGTACTTC. As protein: CASLAGVISYEQYF.

The chain recombines TRBV29-1 with TRBJ2-3; the match to TRBD1 covers 9 bases. The CDR3 extends over 16 amino acids. The V segment lost 4 bases and the J segment 1 base; nucleotides outside the gene matches: 9. Per germline, CDR1 SQVTM and CDR2 ANQGSEA. This CDR3 is CSVVGRDRGGTDTQYF. Written as DNA, the CDR3 is TGCAGCGTTGTTGGAAGAGACAGGGGGGGCACAGATACGCAGTATTTT.

This clonotype was observed many times. The CDR3 spells CASSPYRGDYGYTF. CDR3 coding DNA: TGTGCCAGCAGCCCCTACAGGGGGGACTATGGCTACACCTTC. The V gene is TRBV7-8, the J gene TRBJ1-2, with TRBD1 matching 8 bases. V dropped 5 bases and J dropped 3; count of bases not matched to a gene: 5. This CDR3 contains 14 residues. Germline lookup yields CDR1 SGHVS and CDR2 FQNEAQ.

The chain joins TRBV2 to TRBJ2-7, with no clear D. Judging by the DNA end, TRBJ2-1 fits better; the J call may be wrong. Germline CDR1 SNHLY, CDR2 FYNNEI. This CDR3 has 12 residues. The CDR3 here is CASSVGFDEQFF. The CDR3 coding sequence is TGTGCCAGCAGTGTGGGTTTTGATGAGCAGTTCTTC.

This clonotype was counted ten times or more. The gene calls are TRBV7-8 and TRBJ2-7; no definite D call. This CDR3 is built from 14 residues. Germline loops: CDR1 SGHVS, CDR2 FQNEAQ. V lost 2 bases and J lost 1, with 9 bases in between. CDR3 bases: TGTGCCAGCAGCTTAATGACGATATCCTACGAGCAGTACTTC. Translation: CASSLMTISYEQYF.

In this sample, this clonotype turned up a few times. The genes are TRBV6-1 and TRBJ2-7; D might be TRBD2 (6 bases). The length of the CDR3 is 12 residues. V shed 4 bases and J shed 11 bases, with 15 bases lying between them. CDR1 is MNHNS, CDR2 SASEGT, per germline. CDR3 sequence: CASSVGASDKYF. CDR3 nucleotides: TGTGCCAGCAGTGTCGGTGCTAGCGATAAGTACTTC.

The CDR3 here is CASRGQGVTSGNYEQYF. The DNA of the CDR3 is TGCGCCAGCAGGGGACAGGGGGTGACTAGCGGGAACTACGAGCAGTACTTC. The chain couples TRBV10-1 to TRBJ2-7; D possibly matches TRBD1 or TRBD2 (11 bases each). Germline CDR1 reads WNHNN; CDR2 reads SYGVQD (reference sequence). The V gene lost 6 bases and the J gene lost 3 bases, with 24 bases spanning the gap. The CDR3 has 17 residues.

This clonotype was counted between two and nine times. V gene TRBV12-3 or TRBV12-4 combines with J gene TRBJ2-2; D is unresolved. The CDR3 is 12 amino acids. V shed 7 bases and J shed 5 bases, with 8 bases lying between them. The DNA of the CDR3 is TGTGCCAGCATGTTCGGGACCGGGGAGCTGTTTTTT. Encoded protein: CASMFGTGELFF.

This clonotype occurred a few times. The gene calls are TRBV20-1 and TRBJ1-2; the match to TRBD1 covers 9 bases. The V segment lost 2 bases and the J segment 3 bases; nucleotides outside the gene matches: 1. The germline V gene encodes CDR1 DFQATT and CDR2 SNEGSKA (reference sequence). This CDR3 contains 13 residues. As DNA, the CDR3 is TGCAGTGCTAGAACAGGGGGCGACTATGGCTACACCTTC. Translating gives CSARTGGDYGYTF.

This clonotype was counted between two and nine times. The rearrangement uses TRBV4-3 and TRBJ1-5; no reliable D call. V lost 2 bases, J lost 0 bases, and 14 bases lay in between. This CDR3 has 17 residues. Germline loops: CDR1 LGHNA, CDR2 YSLEER. CDR3 region: CASSQRLGRISNQPQHF. Written as DNA, the CDR3 is TGCGCCAGCAGCCAAAGACTAGGGCGTATTAGCAATCAGCCCCAGCATTTT.

This rearrangement joins TRBV4-1 to TRBJ2-7, with 8 nucleotides matching TRBD1. V was pared by 1 base and J by 6 bases, with 11 bases of the junction left unmatched. CDR1 and CDR2 from the germline V gene are MGHRA and YSYEKL. The CDR3 loop spans 16 amino acids. The CDR3 loop reads CASSQVGRTGRGEQYF. The CDR3 DNA sequence: TGCGCCAGCAGCCAAGTAGGGAGGACAGGGAGAGGCGAGCAGTACTTC.

This sequence joins TRBV29-1 and TRBJ2-5; TRBD1 might be the D (6 bases). From germline, CDR1 is SQVTM and CDR2 ANQGSEA. This CDR3 region has 10 residues. The V end was cut by 4 bases, the J end by 9 bases, with 9 bases between. In DNA form, the CDR3 reads TGCAGCGTTGTGGGGGCGGCCCAGTACTTC. Its protein is CSVVGAAQYF.

This clonotype appeared a few times. The gene calls are TRBV7-2 and TRBJ1-4; 7 bases map to TRBD1. Germline V gene sequence: CDR1 SGHTA, CDR2 FQGNSA. This CDR3 spans 16 amino acids. The V gene end was trimmed by 5 bases and the J gene end by 4 bases; junction bases not matched to a gene: 10. Here the CDR3 reads CASSPPPGTDNEKLFF. The CDR3 coding sequence is TGTGCCAGCAGCCCACCACCCGGGACAGATAATGAAAAACTGTTTTTT.

This rearrangement joins TRBV12-3 or TRBV12-4 to TRBJ2-7, with 9 bases matching TRBD2. J was trimmed by 5 bases and V by 6 bases; bases with no gene match: 14. CDR3 length: 16 amino acids. The chain's CDR3 is CASSQDLAGVLDEQYF. CDR3 DNA sequence: TGTGCCAGCAGCCAGGACTTAGCGGGAGTTTTAGACGAGCAGTACTTC.

This clonotype has a count of ten or more. The chain couples TRBV20-1 to TRBJ1-4; D unclear. V shed 6 bases and J shed 4 bases, with 15 bases lying between them. This CDR3 has 14 residues. CDR1 is DFQATT, CDR2 SNEGSKA, per germline (reference sequence). CDR3 in DNA: TGCAGTGCAGAACTATTAGAACTTAATGAAAAACTGTTTTTT. Encoded protein: CSAELLELNEKLFF.